These 10 T cell receptor beta chains share one sample of origin, sequenced in a study of cytomegalovirus exposure and HLA in healthy donors. The study ran its PCR with 60 Vbeta and 13 Jbeta primers. Sequenced by immunoSEQ multiplex PCR; TCRdb stores in-frame clones only, minus some. The table includes about 160,000 clones, around 73% detected once. The specimen was PBMCs. Every receptor here comes from a male donor in good health and CMV-seronegative.

This chain links TRBV25-1 with TRBJ1-3; D ambiguous. Trimming cost V 3 bases and J 1 base, with 10 bases left between them. CDR3 length equals 15 residues. Germline CDR1 is MGHDK and CDR2 is SYGVNS. In DNA, the CDR3 is TGTGCCAGCAGTGAGGCTACTAGTTCTGGAAACACCATATATTTT. Its protein product is CASSEATSSGNTIYF. The entire variable domain, with the rest obtained from reference TRBV25-1 and TRBJ1-3, is as follows: EADIYQTPRYLVIGTGKKITLECSQTMGHDKMYWYQQDPGMELHLIHYSYGVNSTEKGDLSSESTVSRIRTEHFPLTLESARPSHTSQYLCASSEATSSGNTIYFGEGSWLTVV.

The J gene is TRBJ2-1, the V gene TRBV29-1; 8 positions match TRBD1. With V trimmed by 7 bases and J by 5 bases, 7 bases remained unmatched. Germline CDR1 SQVTM, CDR2 ANQGSEA. This CDR3 has 13 residues. The CDR3 sequence: CSGSGQADNEQFF. DNA of the CDR3: TGCAGCGGCTCGGGACAGGCCGACAATGAGCAGTTCTTC.

The CDR3 DNA is TGTGCCAGCAGGGTCGGGCCGCCCGGAGGCTATGGCTACACCTTC. Translated, it gives CASRVGPPGGYGYTF. V usage is TRBV6-6 and J usage is TRBJ1-2, with D unresolved. CDR1 MNHNY and CDR2 SVGAGI come from the germline V gene (reference sequence). Trimming stripped 6 bases from V and 4 bases from J, with 18 bases between. The length of the CDR3 is 15 residues.

J is TRBJ2-7 and V is TRBV5-4; 7 bases map to TRBD2. CDR1 is SGHNT and CDR2 is YYREEE in the germline V gene (reference sequence). The CDR3 totals 15 residues. With 0 bases clipped from V and 1 base from J, the junction kept 4 bases outside the gene matches. CDR3 sequence: CASSLDPSGSYEQYF. CDR3 DNA sequence: TGTGCCAGCAGCTTGGATCCTAGCGGTTCCTACGAGCAGTACTTC. Using reference TRBV5-4 and TRBJ2-7 for the parts outside the CDR3, the full variable domain is ETGVTQSPTHLIKTRGQQVTLRCSSQSGHNTVSWYQQALGQGPQFIFQYYREEENGRGNFPPRFSGLQFPNYSSELNVNALELDDSALYLCASSLDPSGSYEQYFGPGTRLTVT.

The chain employs TRBV5-4 and TRBJ2-4, with TRBD1 matching over 7 bases. V was clipped by 0 bases and J by 0 bases; unmatched bases: 3. Germline values: CDR1 SGHNT, CDR2 YYREEE (reference sequence). The CDR3 contains 16 residues. CDR3: CASSLGQGEAKNIQYF. CDR3 nucleotides: TGTGCCAGCAGCTTGGGACAGGGAGAAGCCAAAAACATTCAGTACTTC.

The chain recombines TRBV6-5 with TRBJ1-2; D call uncertain. The V and J ends lost 2 bases and 5 bases respectively, with 9 bases between them. Per germline, CDR1 MNHEY and CDR2 SVGAGI. CDR3 length: 13 residues. The CDR3 reads CASSYRGPYGYTF. CDR3 DNA sequence: TGTGCCAGCAGTTACCGGGGTCCTTATGGCTACACCTTC.

The chain combines TRBV27 with TRBJ1-4; 8 bases match TRBD1. Germline lookup yields CDR1 MNHEY and CDR2 SMNVEV (reference sequence). With V trimmed by 2 bases and J by 7 bases, 12 bases remained unmatched. This CDR3 comprises 17 residues. The CDR3 DNA reads as TGTGCCAGCAGTTTAAGGGGACTGACAGGGGTGGTTGAAAAACTGTTTTTT. Amino acid sequence: CASSLRGLTGVVEKLFF.

The chain recombines TRBV7-3 with TRBJ1-5; D gene uncertain. The germline V and J ends were trimmed by 3 bases and 6 bases, with 9 bases remaining between them. Germline V gene sequence: CDR1 SGHTA, CDR2 FQGTGA. The CDR3 length is 13 residues. The CDR3 DNA sequence: TGTGCCAGCAGCTTTTCTGCCGGTCAGCCCCAGCATTTT. Translated, it gives CASSFSAGQPQHF.

The chain couples TRBV6-5 to TRBJ1-6, with D possibly TRBD1 on 5 matching bases. Germline CDR1 and CDR2: MNHEY and SVGAGI. Trimming stripped 6 bases from V and 8 bases from J, with 14 bases between. The CDR3 runs 14 residues. The CDR3 DNA sequence: TGTGCCAGCAGCTTTCAGGGTGCGGATTCACCCCTCCACTTT. Protein: CASSFQGADSPLHF.

The chain is built from TRBV5-5 and TRBJ2-1; TRBD1 aligns across 8 bases. The CDR3 consists of 13 residues. With 2 bases clipped from V and 8 bases from J, the junction kept 3 bases outside the gene matches. Germline V gene sequence: CDR1 SGHKS, CDR2 YYEKEE (reference sequence). The CDR3 is CASSFRGPDEQFF. Written as DNA, the CDR3 is TGTGCCAGCAGCTTCAGGGGGCCGGATGAGCAGTTCTTC.